This TCR beta chain was profiled in a study of cytomegalovirus exposure and HLA in healthy donors. The study's findings and limits: It was 164 TCR beta chains that were listed as cytomegalovirus-associated.

The CDR3 length is 14 residues. The V end lost 4 bases, the J end lost 0 bases, and 10 bases lay between the germline ends. CDR1 and CDR2 from the germline V gene are LNHNV and YYDKDF (reference sequence). This clone has only one observation. Antigen unknown. The donors were part of the approximately 120-subject validation cohort, which stood apart from the approximately 700-subject first cohort. Here immunoSEQ multiplex PCR was the method, and the copy in TCRdb shows in-frame clones only, minus some. The profile shows around 150,000 clones, under 90% of them singletons. The chain has TRBV15 and TRBJ2-7; D might be TRBD1 (5 bases). The sample comprised PBMCs. This clonotype originated in a woman between 18 and 29 years old in good health and CMV-seropositive. The CDR3 sequence is CATSIRQYSYEQYF. The CDR3 nucleotides are TGTGCCACCAGCATCCGACAGTACTCCTACGAGCAGTACTTC.